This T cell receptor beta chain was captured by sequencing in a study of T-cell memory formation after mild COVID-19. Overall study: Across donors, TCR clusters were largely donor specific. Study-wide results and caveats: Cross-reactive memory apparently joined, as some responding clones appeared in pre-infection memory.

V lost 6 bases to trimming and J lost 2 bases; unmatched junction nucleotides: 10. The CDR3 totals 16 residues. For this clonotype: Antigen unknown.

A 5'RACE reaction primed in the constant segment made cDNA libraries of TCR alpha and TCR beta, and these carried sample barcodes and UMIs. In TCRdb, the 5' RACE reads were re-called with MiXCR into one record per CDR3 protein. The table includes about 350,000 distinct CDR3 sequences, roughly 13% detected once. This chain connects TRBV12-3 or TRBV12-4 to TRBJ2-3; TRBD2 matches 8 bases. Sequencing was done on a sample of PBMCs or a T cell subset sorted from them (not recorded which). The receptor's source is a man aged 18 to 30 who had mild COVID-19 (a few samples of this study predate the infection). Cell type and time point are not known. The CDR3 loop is CASSPRTSSATDTQYF. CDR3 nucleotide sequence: TGTGCCAGCAGCCCGAGGACTAGCTCCGCCACAGATACGCAGTATTTT.